This TCR beta chain was recorded in a study of a mutant IDH1 vaccine in newly diagnosed glioma. Study at large: Eight vaccinations reached patients in weeks 1, 3, 5, 7, 11, 15, 19 and 23. Standard pretreatment was either radiotherapy, temozolomide, or, for most, radiochemotherapy with temozolomide.

Germline V gene lookup returns CDR1 MNHEY and CDR2 SVGAGI. J was trimmed by 3 bases and V by 5 bases; bases with no gene match: 7. The CDR3 has 14 amino acids. Stated time point: week 11, during vaccination. Alongside topical imiquimod, each dose of vaccine comprised 300 ug of mutant IDH1 20-mer peptide. Donor tumors were new WHO grade 3 or 4 IDH1-mutant, ATRX-lost astrocytomas. A single count supports this clone. Its target is not known. Sequenced by immunoSEQ multiplex PCR; TCRdb stores in-frame clones only, minus some. The repertoire has 110,000 or so clones, about nine tenths of them found once; the top ten carry more than 0.55%.

The chain carries TRBV6-5 and TRBJ2-7, with 7 bases fitting TRBD2. The sequenced sample was PBMCs, obtained from a glioma patient whose treatment included an IDH1 peptide vaccine. This clonotype was sampled from a woman between 50 and 59 years old with glioma. The CDR3 region is CASSEGGGSYEQYF. For the CDR3, the DNA is TGTGCCAGCAGTGAAGGCGGCGGGAGCTACGAGCAGTACTTC.